The entry that follows covers one TCR beta chain sequence. Antigen: not known. After constant-region reverse-primer amplification, full-length variable regions underwent semi-nested PCR with Nested Universal Primer A. TCRdb processed the 5' RACE reads anew with MiXCR; each CDR3 protein has one entry. The repertoire holds about 50,000 distinct CDR3 sequences, about 28% seen once, with roughly 2% in the top ten. Study observations and caveats: Tumor memory CD4+ T cell TCR gene usage clustered with blood and lymph node memory CD4+ cells and lymph node naive CD4+ cells.

V was pared by 1 base and J by 4 bases, with 16 bases between. CDR3 size: 16 residues. From germline, CDR1 is SGHTA and CDR2 FQGTGA. This sequence was found in a female donor with breast cancer. V usage is TRBV7-3 and J usage is TRBJ2-5; D is perhaps TRBD2 (6 bases). Sample: naive CD4+ T cells sorted from blood. Described subset: naive CD4+ T cells, CD4+CD45RA+CD25-. In nucleotides, the CDR3 is TGTGCCAGCAGCTTAAAGGCGGGAACCGGGGGAGAGACCCAGTACTTC. This translates into CASSLKAGTGGETQYF.